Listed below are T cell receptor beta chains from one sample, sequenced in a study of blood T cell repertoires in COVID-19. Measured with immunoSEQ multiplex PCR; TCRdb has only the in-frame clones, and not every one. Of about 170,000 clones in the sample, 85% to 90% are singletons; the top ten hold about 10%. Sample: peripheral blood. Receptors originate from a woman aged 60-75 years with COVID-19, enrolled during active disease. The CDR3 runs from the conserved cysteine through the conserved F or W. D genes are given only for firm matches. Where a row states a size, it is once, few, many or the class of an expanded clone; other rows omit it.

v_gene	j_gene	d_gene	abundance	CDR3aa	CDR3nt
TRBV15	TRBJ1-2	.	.	CATSPRGGENYGYTF	TGTGCCACCAGCCCTCGGGGTGGGGAAAACTATGGCTACACCTTC
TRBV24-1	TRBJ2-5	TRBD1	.	CATTATGDLQETQYF	TGTGCCACCACCGCAACAGGGGACCTCCAAGAGACCCAGTACTTC
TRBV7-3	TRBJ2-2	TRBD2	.	CASSRMGRGAGELFF	TGTGCCAGCAGCCGGATGGGGAGGGGCGCCGGGGAGCTGTTTTTT
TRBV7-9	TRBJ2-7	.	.	CASSPGWGYEQYF	TGTGCCAGCAGCCCAGGGTGGGGCTACGAGCAGTACTTC
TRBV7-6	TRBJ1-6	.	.	CASSPPGGVGHSPLHF	TGTGCCAGCAGCCCACCCGGGGGGGTCGGGCATTCACCCCTCCACTTT
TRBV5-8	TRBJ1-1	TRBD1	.	CASSRGQGWTEAFF	TGTGCCAGCAGCCGTGGACAGGGATGGACTGAAGCTTTCTTT
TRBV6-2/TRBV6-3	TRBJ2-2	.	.	CASSPLVGQGTGELFF	TGTGCCAGCAGCCCTTTAGTGGGGCAGGGGACCGGGGAGCTGTTTTTT
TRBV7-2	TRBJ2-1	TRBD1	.	CASSWDRGPRDEQFF	TGTGCCAGCAGCTGGGACAGGGGACCCCGCGATGAGCAGTTCTTC
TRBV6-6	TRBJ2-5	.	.	CASSYSKGQGTQYF	TGTGCCAGCAGTTACTCGAAGGGTCAGGGGACCCAGTACTTC
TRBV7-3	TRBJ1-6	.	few	CASSLSSYNSPLHF	TGTGCCAGCAGCCTGAGCTCCTATAATTCACCCCTCCACTTT
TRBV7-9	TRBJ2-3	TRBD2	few	CASSPRTSGSTDTQYF	TGTGCCAGCAGCCCCCGGACTAGCGGGAGCACAGATACGCAGTATTTT
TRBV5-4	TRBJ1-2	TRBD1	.	CASRQGQENYGYTF	TGTGCCAGCAGACAGGGACAGGAAAACTATGGCTACACCTTC
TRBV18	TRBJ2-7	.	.	CASSITTLAAYEQYF	TGTGCCAGCTCAATAACAACCCTCGCAGCCTACGAGCAGTACTTC
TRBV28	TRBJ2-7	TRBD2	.	CASSPELRAGGGEQYF	TGTGCCAGCAGCCCAGAATTGAGAGCGGGAGGTGGCGAGCAGTACTTC
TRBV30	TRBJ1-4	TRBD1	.	CAWSDGQGANEKLFF	TGTGCCTGGAGTGACGGACAGGGGGCTAATGAAAAACTGTTTTTT
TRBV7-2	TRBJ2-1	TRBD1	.	CASRGQGAVEQFF	TGTGCCAGCAGGGGACAGGGGGCGGTTGAGCAGTTCTTC
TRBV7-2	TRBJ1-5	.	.	CASSPQGSNQPQHF	TGTGCCAGCAGCCCCCAGGGGAGCAATCAGCCCCAGCATTTT
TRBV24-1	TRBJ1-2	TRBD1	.	CATSDDDRGHGYTF	TGTGCCACCAGTGATGACGACAGGGGGCATGGCTACACCTTC
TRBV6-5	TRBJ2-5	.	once	CASSYTPGYGETQYF	TGTGCCAGCAGTTACACGCCCGGGTATGGTGAGACCCAGTACTTC
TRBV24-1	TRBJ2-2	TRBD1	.	CATSDPDRVDTGELFF	TGTGCCACCAGTGACCCGGACAGGGTCGACACCGGGGAGCTGTTTTTT
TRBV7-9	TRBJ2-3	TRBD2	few	CASSLDLAGVPDTQYF	TGTGCCAGCAGCTTAGATTTAGCGGGAGTGCCAGATACGCAGTATTTT
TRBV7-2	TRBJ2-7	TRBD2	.	CASSGSRASGRSEQYF	TGTGCCAGCAGCGGATCTCGGGCTAGCGGGAGATCCGAGCAGTACTTC
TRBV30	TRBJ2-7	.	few	CAWSGPQEGQYF	TGTGCCTGGAGTGGCCCCCAGGAGGGGCAGTACTTC
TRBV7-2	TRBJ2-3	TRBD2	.	CASSLTSGSSTDTQYF	TGTGCCAGCAGCCTGACTAGCGGGTCTAGCACAGATACGCAGTATTTT
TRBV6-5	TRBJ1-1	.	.	CASSLATGPFF	TGTGCCAGCAGCCTCGCGACTGGCCCTTTCTTT
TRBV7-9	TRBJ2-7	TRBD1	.	CASSDGTGGWEQYF	TGTGCCAGCAGCGACGGGACAGGGGGGTGGGAGCAGTACTTC
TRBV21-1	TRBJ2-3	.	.	CASSKLSGSYGTDTQYF	TGTGCCAGCAGCAAACTCAGCGGGAGCTACGGCACAGATACGCAGTATTTT
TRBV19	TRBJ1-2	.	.	CASSRRGNDGYTF	TGTGCCAGTAGTCGGAGGGGAAATGATGGCTACACCTTC
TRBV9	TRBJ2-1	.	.	CASSLATSGFGEQFF	TGTGCCAGCAGCCTCGCAACCTCAGGGTTTGGTGAGCAGTTCTTC
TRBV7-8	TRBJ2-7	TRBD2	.	CASSLETSGSSYEQYF	TGTGCCAGCAGCTTAGAGACTAGCGGGAGTTCTTACGAGCAGTACTTC
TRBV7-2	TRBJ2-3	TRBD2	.	CASSSGSGEGIWGQYF	TGTGCCAGCAGCTCAGGGTCTGGGGAGGGGATTTGGGGGCAGTATTTT
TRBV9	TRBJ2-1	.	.	CASSATDPPGNEQFF	TGTGCCAGCAGCGCCACGGACCCCCCGGGGAATGAGCAGTTCTTC
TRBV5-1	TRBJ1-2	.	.	CASRSEGDYGYTF	TGCGCCAGCAGATCAGAGGGCGACTATGGCTACACCTTC
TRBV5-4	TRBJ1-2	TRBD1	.	CASSSGQGVPYGYTF	TGTGCCAGCAGCTCGGGACAGGGGGTACCCTATGGCTACACCTTC
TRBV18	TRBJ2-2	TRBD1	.	CASSRVQGAGTGELFF	TGTGCCAGCTCACGGGTACAGGGGGCAGGCACCGGGGAGCTGTTTTTT
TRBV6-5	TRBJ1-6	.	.	CASRLSRDNSPLHF	TGTGCCAGCCGACTCAGCAGGGATAATTCACCCCTCCACTTT
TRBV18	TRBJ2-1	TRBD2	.	CASSRREGQDEQFF	TGTGCCAGCTCTCGACGGGAGGGCCAAGATGAGCAGTTCTTC
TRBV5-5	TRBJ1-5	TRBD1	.	CASSLAGQGINQPQHF	TGTGCCAGCAGCTTGGCCGGACAGGGGATCAATCAGCCCCAGCATTTT
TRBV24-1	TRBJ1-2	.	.	CATSEPGIDYGYTF	TGTGCCACCAGTGAACCAGGGATCGATTATGGCTACACCTTC
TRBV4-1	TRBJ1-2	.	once	CASSQAGFYGYTF	TGCGCCAGCAGCCAAGCGGGGTTCTATGGCTACACCTTC